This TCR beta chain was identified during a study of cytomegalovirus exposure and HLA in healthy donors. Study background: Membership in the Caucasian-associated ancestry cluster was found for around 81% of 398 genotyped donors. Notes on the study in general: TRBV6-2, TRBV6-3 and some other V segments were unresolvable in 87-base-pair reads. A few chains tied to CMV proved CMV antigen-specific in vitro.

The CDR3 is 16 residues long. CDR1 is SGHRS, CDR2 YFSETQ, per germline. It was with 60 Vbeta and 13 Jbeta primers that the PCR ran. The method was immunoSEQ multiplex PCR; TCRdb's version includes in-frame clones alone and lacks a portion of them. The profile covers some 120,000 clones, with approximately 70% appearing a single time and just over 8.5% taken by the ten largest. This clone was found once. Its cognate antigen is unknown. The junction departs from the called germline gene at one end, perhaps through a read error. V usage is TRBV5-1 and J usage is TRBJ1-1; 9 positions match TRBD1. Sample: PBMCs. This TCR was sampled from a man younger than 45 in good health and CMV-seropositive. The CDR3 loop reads CASSLGQGGMNTEAFF. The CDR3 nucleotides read TGCGCCAGCAGTTTGGGACAGGGCGGGATGAACACTGAAGCTTTCTTT.